This TCR beta chain was recorded in a study of identifying expanded T cells in peripheral blood. Study-level points and caveats: Variance in clone template counts between roughly two-week samples significantly increased with total template count across all healthy donors. Differentially abundant clones: 0.95 to 1.5 between replicates, about 16 at roughly 15 days, 19 to 20 at four.

No infections or other immune events were documented during collection. The germline gives CDR1 SGHTA, CDR2 FQGNSA. Trimming shortened V by 6 bases and J by 4 bases, and 17 bases separated the two germline ends. The CDR3 spans 15 residues. In the case of this clone: No antigen is known for it.

Data came from immunoSEQ multiplex PCR; TCRdb stores just in-frame clones and leaves some out. This table has over 75,000 clones, 88% appearing once. Sequences were obtained from blood. The sequence came from a person aged 18 to 75 in good health. The chain has TRBV7-2 and TRBJ2-3, with D possibly matching TRBD2 (6 bases). This chain's CDR3 is CASRPSSTRSDTQYF. Here the CDR3 DNA reads TGTGCCAGCAGACCGAGTTCGACTAGATCAGATACGCAGTATTTT.